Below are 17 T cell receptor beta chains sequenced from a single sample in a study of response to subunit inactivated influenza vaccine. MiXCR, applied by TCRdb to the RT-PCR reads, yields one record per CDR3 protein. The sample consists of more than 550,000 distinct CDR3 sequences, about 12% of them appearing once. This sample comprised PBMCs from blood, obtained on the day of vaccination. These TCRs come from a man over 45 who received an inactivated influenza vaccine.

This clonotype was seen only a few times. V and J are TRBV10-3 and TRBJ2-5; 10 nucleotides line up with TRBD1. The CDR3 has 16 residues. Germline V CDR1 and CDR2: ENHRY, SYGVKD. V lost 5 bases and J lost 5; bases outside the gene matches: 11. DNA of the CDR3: TGTGCCATCAGTCGCTCCGGGACAGGGGCTTCGGAGACCCAGTACTTC. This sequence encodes CAISRSGTGASETQYF.

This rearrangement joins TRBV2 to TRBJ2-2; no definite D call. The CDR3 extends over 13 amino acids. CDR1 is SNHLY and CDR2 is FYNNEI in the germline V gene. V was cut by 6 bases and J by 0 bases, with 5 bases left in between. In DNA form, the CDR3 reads TGTGCCAGCAGCCGGGCGAACACCGGGGAGCTGTTTTTT. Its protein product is CASSRANTGELFF.

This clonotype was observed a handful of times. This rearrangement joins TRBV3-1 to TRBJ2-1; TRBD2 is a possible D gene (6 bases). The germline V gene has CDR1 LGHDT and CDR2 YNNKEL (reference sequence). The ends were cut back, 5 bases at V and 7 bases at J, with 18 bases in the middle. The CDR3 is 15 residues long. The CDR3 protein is CASSYRTSGGNEQFF. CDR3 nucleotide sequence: TGTGCCAGCAGCTACCGGACTTCCGGAGGGAATGAGCAGTTCTTC.

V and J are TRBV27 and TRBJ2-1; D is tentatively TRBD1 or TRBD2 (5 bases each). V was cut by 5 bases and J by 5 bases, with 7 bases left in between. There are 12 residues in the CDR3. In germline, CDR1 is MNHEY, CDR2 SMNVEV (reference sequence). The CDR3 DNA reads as TGTGCCAGCAGTGGGGACGACAATGAGCAGTTCTTC. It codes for CASSGDDNEQFF.

This chain's CDR3 is CASSFRQDNEKLFF. The CDR3 region has the DNA TGTGCCAGCAGCTTCAGACAGGATAATGAAAAACTGTTTTTT. The chain couples TRBV5-5 to TRBJ1-4, with D maybe TRBD1 (6 bases). V lost 2 bases and J 4 bases, leaving 9 bases between the germline ends. From germline, CDR1 is SGHKS and CDR2 YYEKEE (reference sequence). The CDR3 length is 14 residues.

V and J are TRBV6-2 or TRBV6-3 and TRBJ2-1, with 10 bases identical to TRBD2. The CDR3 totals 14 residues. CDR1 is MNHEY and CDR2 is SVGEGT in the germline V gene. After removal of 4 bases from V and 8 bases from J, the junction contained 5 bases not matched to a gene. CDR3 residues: CASSLAGGRDEQFF. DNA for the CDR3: TGTGCCAGCAGTTTAGCGGGAGGAAGAGATGAGCAGTTCTTC.

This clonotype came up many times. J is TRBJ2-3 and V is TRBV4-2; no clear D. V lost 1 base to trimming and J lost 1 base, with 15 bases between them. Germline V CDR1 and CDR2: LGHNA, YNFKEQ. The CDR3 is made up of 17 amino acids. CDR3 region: CASSQAVRAGRTDTQYF. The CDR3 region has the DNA TGTGCCAGCAGCCAAGCAGTTAGGGCAGGTCGCACAGATACGCAGTATTTT.

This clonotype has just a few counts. Written as DNA, the CDR3 is TGCGCCAGCAGCCAGTCTCCGGGACAGCCGACCTTAAATACGCAGTATTTT. It yields the protein CASSQSPGQPTLNTQYF. V gene TRBV4-3 combines with J gene TRBJ2-3; 7 bases line up with TRBD1. The germline CDR1 and CDR2 sequences are LGHNA and YSLEER. The CDR3 consists of 17 residues. After removal of 3 bases from V and 7 bases from J, the junction contained 16 bases not matched to a gene.

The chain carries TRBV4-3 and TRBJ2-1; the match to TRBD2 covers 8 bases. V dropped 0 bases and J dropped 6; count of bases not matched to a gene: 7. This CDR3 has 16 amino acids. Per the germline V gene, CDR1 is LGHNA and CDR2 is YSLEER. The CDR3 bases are TGCGCCAGCAGCCAAGATATCAGCGGGAGCGTCAATGAGCAGTTCTTC. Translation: CASSQDISGSVNEQFF.

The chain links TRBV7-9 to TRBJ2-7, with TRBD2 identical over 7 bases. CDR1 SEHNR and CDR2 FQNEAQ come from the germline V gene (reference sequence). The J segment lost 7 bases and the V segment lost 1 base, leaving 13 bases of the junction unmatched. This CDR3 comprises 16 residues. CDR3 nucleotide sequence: TGTGCCAGCAGCTTAGTCCCGGGGGGTTCTATAGGGGAGCAGTACTTC. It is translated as CASSLVPGGSIGEQYF.

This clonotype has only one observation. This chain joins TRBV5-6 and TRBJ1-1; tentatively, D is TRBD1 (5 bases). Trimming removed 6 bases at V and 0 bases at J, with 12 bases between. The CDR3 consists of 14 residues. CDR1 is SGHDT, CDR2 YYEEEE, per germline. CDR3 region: CASNLGTLNTEAFF. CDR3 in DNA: TGTGCCAGCAACCTGGGGACTTTGAACACTGAAGCTTTCTTT.

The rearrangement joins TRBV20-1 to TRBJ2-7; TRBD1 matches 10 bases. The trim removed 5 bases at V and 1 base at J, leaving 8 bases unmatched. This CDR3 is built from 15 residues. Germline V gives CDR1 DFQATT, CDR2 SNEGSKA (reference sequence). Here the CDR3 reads CSAQPGQGISYEQYF. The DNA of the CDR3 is TGCAGTGCTCAACCGGGACAGGGGATATCCTACGAGCAGTACTTC.

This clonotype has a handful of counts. CDR3 coding DNA: TGCAGTGCTAGAGATCGGGCGGGACTCGCTAGCAATGAGCAGTTCTTC. Translation: CSARDRAGLASNEQFF. This sequence joins TRBV20-1 and TRBJ2-1, with D tentatively TRBD2 (6 bases). The germline V gene has CDR1 DFQATT and CDR2 SNEGSKA (reference sequence). Trimming stripped 0 bases from V and 6 bases from J, with 18 bases between. This CDR3 has 16 residues.

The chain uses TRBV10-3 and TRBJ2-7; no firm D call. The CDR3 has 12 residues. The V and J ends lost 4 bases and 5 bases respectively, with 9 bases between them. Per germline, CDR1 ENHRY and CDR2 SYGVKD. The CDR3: CAISGPTDEQYF. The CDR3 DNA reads TGTGCCATCAGTGGCCCTACGGACGAGCAGTACTTC.

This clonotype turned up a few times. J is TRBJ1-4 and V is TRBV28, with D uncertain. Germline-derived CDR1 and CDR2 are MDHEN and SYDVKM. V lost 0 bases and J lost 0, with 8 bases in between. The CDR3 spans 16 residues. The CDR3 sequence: CASSLWQAATNEKLFF. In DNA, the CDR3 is TGTGCCAGCAGTTTATGGCAGGCTGCAACTAATGAAAAACTGTTTTTT.

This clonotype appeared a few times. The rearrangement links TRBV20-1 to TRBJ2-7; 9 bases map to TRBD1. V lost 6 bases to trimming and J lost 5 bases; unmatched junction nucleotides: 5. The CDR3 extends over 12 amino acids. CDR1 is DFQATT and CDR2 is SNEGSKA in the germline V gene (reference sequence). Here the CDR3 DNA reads TGCAGTGCAACGGACAGGGGTAACGAGCAGTACTTC. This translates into CSATDRGNEQYF.

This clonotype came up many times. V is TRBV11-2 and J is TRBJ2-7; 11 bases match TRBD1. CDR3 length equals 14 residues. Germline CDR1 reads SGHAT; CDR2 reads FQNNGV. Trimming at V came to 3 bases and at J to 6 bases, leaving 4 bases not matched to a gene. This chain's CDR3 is CASSFGTGGFEQYF. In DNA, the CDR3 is TGTGCCAGCAGCTTCGGGACAGGGGGTTTCGAGCAGTACTTC.